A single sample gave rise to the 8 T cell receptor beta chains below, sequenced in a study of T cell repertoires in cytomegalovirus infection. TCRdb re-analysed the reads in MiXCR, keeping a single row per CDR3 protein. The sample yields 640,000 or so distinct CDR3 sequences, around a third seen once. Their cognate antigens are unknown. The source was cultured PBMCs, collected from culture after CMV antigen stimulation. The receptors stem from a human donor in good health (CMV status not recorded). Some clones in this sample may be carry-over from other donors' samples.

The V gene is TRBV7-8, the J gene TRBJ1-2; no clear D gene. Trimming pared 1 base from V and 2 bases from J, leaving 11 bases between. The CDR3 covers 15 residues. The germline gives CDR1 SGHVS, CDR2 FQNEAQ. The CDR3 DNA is TGTGCCAGCAGCTTAGGGGCAGCTCCAAACTATGGCTACACCTTC. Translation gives CASSLGAAPNYGYTF.

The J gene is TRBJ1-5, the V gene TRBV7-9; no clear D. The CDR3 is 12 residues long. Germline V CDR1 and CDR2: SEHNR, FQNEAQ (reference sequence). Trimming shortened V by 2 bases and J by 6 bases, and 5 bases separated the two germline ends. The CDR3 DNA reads TGTGCCAGCAGCTTAAACGGTCAGCCCCAGCATTTT. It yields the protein CASSLNGQPQHF.

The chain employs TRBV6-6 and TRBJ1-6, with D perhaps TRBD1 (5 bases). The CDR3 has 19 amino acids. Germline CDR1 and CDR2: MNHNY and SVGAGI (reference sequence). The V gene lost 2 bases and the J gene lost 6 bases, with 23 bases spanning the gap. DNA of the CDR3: TGTGCCAGCAGTTACCCCCGAAGACAGTCGGCTTCTCCTAATTCACCCCTCCACTTT. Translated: CASSYPRRQSASPNSPLHF.

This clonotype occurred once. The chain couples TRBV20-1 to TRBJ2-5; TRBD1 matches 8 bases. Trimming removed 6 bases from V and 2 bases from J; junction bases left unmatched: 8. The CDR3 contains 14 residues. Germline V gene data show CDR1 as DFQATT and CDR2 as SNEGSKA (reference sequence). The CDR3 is CSAQTGVGQETQYF. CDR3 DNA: TGCAGTGCCCAGACAGGGGTTGGGCAAGAGACCCAGTACTTC.

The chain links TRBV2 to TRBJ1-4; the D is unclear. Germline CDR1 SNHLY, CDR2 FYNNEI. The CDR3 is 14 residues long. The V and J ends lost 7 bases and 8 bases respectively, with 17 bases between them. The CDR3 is CASTFVYLSEKLFF. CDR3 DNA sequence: TGTGCCAGCACTTTTGTTTACCTGTCGGAAAAACTGTTTTTT.

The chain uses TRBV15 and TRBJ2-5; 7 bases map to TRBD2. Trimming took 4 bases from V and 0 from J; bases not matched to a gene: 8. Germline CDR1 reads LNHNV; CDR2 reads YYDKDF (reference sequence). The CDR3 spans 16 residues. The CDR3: CATSNPSGYHQETQYF. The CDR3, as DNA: TGTGCCACCAGCAACCCTAGCGGATACCACCAAGAGACCCAGTACTTC.

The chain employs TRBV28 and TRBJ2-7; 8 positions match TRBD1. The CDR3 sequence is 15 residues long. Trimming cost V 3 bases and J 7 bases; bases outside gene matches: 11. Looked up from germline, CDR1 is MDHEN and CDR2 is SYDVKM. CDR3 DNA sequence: TGTGCCAGCAGTTTTCTGTCCCAGGGGGCGCGGGAGCAGTACTTC. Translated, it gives CASSFLSQGAREQYF.

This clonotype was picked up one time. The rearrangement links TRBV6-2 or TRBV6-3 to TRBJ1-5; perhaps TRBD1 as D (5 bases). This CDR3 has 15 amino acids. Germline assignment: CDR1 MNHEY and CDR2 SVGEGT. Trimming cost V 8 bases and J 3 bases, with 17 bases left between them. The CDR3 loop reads CASSLGQWANQPQHF. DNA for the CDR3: TGTGCCAGCTCCCTCGGACAATGGGCCAATCAGCCCCAGCATTTT.